Given below is one TCR beta chain in context. This cohort consisted of healthy bone marrow donors. Donors sampled were nominally healthy, though unrecorded immune exposures were likely. The PCR ran on 60 Vbeta and 13 Jbeta primers. Measured with immunoSEQ multiplex PCR; TCRdb has only the in-frame clones, and not every one. The repertoire holds more than 80,000 clones, with less than 70% as singletons. The V segment lost 6 bases and the J segment 1 base; nucleotides outside the gene matches: 4. The CDR3 spans 15 residues. The germline CDR1 and CDR2 sequences are SNHLY and FYNNEI. This specimen comes from a study of cytomegalovirus exposure and HLA in healthy donors.

The sequenced sample consisted of PBMCs. This chain links TRBV2 with TRBJ1-3; 9 nucleotides line up with TRBD1. This clonotype originated in a man in his forties or fifties in good health and CMV-seronegative. The CDR3 DNA follows: TGTGCCAGCAGGGCAGGACAGGGGTCTGGAAACACCATATATTTT. It is translated as CASRAGQGSGNTIYF. The complete variable domain, with remaining parts taken from reference TRBV2 and TRBJ1-3, reads EPEVTQTPSHQVTQMGQEVILRCVPISNHLYFYWYRQILGQKVEFLVSFYNNEISEKSEIFDDQFSVERPDGSNFTLKIRSTKLEDSAMYFCASRAGQGSGNTIYFGEGSWLTVV.